What follows describes a single TCR beta chain. The data belong to a study of T cell repertoires in cytomegalovirus infection. TCRdb independently ran MiXCR on the reads; one entry per CDR3 protein. This table has hundreds of thousands of distinct CDR3 sequences, over 15% appearing once. Looked up from germline, CDR1 is SGHRS and CDR2 is YFSETQ. Trimming left V 2 bases short and J 6 bases short, with 23 bases between. The CDR3 runs 17 residues. The sample consisted of PBMCs. The receptor was derived from a human donor in good health (CMV status not recorded). Some clones in this sample may be carry-over from other donors' samples. The chain links TRBV5-1 to TRBJ1-1; a weak D match, TRBD1 (5 bases). CDR3 sequence (DNA): TGCGCCAGCAGCTTCCAATGGGGGAAACTCGAGCCGGCTGAAGCTTTCTTT. It is translated as CASSFQWGKLEPAEAFF.